What follows is one T cell receptor (beta chain) and its context. It lacks a known antigen. The record has no base qualities; no much larger clone is one base away. A distance of 10 bases separates the germline ends of V and J, which lose 0 bases and 4 bases respectively. The CDR3 measures 14 amino acids from cysteine to phenylalanine. Only the CDR3 region is kept as DNA, spanning 42 bases read in frame from base 1. From the germline V gene, CDR1 is SGHRS and CDR2 is YFSETQ. The source of the sample is a study of blood T cell repertoires in COVID-19 (dated by TCRdb to the early 2020s). Background on the whole study: Samples from collaborators originated in the United States, Italy and Spain and spanned both the acute and convalescent phases of COVID-19. The material from the prospective study consisted of cDNA or gDNA derived from T cells, B-cell-depleted T cells, or PBMCs. Deeply sampled blood TCRbeta repertoires from subjects exposed to, actively infected with, or recovered from COVID-19 were included in the dataset. A freely available public database, intended as a resource for researchers studying the immune response to SARS-CoV-2, is where the repertoires were released. The samples were drawn from two sources: the first 160 participants of the ongoing ImmuneRACE study, and about 1,300 subjects contributed by 6 global collaborators. Sample metadata almost always included a de-identified subject ID, COVID-19 status, age in years and sex. Where available, HLA class I and class II types were taken from metadata supplied by the sample provider and were not determined by assay-based typing. The paper as a whole reports these results and caveats: How much clinical and demographic metadata was included differed by source and by participant, and the metadata was provided uncurated.

TCRbeta CDR3 regions were amplified from genomic DNA using the immunoSEQ Assay, a bias-controlled multiplex PCR. The authors processed their data as follows. Within the assay, amplification of reference gene primers was used to estimate how many nucleated cells each sample contained. To quantify the absolute abundance of each unique TCRbeta CDR3 rearrangement, sequence reads were collapsed and filtered. For each sample, productive Simpson clonality was calculated as the square root of Simpson's diversity index over productive rearrangements. The table was pulled from immuneACCESS by TCRdb, which kept in-frame rearrangements only. Such tables lose some clones; where checked, under half of the loss comes from unresolved V genes, and the rest has no known cause. The D gene and trimming were derived from the DNA, and the V and J assignments and clone size from that table. This sample is represented by 490,000 or so clones; approximately 91% of them were singletons. The ten top clones hold approximately 8% of the sample.

Participants in the prospective study were aged roughly 18 to 100 years, lived in 24 United States geographic areas, and enrolled through a virtual design. Cohort assignment in the prospective study relied on participant-reported clinical history from a screening survey and a study questionnaire. Recovered participants in ImmuneRACE Cohort 3 were defined as having two consecutive negative NP/OP PCR tests, clearance from a healthcare professional, or resolution of symptoms. In the prospective study, whole blood, serum and a nasopharyngeal or oropharyngeal swab were collected from each participant by mobile phlebotomists. Prospective study participants could optionally give additional blood draws and questionnaires over a roughly 2-month period. Blood samples from the prospective study were shipped frozen or at room temperature prior to DNA extraction.

The chain is encoded by TRBV5-1 joined to TRBJ2-5; D gene: possibly TRBD2, on 5 matching bases. The sequenced material came from PBMCs or T cells enriched from blood (not recorded which). This TCR came from a woman in her fifties or sixties who had recovered from COVID-19. CDR3 sequence: CASSLGSGLETQYF. The sequenced DNA: TGCGCCAGCAGCTTGGGCTCGGGATTAGAGACCCAGTACTTC.